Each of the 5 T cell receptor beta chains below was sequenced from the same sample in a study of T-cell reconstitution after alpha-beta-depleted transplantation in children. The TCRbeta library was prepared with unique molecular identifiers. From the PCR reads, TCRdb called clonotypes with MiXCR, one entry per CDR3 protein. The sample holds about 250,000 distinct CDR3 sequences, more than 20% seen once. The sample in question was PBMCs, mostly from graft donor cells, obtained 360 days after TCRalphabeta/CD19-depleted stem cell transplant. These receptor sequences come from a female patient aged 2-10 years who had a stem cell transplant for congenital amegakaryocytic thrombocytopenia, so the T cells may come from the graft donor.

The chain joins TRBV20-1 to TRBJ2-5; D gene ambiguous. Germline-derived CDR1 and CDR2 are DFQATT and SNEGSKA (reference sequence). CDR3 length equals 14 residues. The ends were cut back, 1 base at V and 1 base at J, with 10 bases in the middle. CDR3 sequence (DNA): TGCAGTGCTAGAGTCTTTGCTAGCCAAGAGACCCAGTACTTC. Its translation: CSARVFASQETQYF.

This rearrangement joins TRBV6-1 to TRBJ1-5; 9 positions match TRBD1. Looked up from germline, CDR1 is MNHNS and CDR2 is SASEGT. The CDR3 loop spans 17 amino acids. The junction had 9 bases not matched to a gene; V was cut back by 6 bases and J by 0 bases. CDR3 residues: CASSQTGGHYSNQPQHF. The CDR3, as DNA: TGTGCCAGCAGCCAGACAGGGGGGCATTATAGCAATCAGCCCCAGCATTTT.

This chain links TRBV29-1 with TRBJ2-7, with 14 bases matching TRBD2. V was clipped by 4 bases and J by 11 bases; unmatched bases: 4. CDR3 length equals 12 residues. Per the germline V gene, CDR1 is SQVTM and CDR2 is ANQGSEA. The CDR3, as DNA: TGCAGCGTTGGGCTGACTAGCGGGAGGGAGTACTTC. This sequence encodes CSVGLTSGREYF.

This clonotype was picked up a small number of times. This CDR3 reads CASSLKTTGELFF. Here the CDR3 DNA reads TGTGCCAGCAGCTTAAAAACCACCGGGGAGCTGTTTTTT. The genes are TRBV7-9 and TRBJ2-2, with no clear D. Germline loops: CDR1 SEHNR, CDR2 FQNEAQ (reference sequence). V lost 2 bases to trimming and J lost 4 bases, with 5 bases between them. The CDR3 has 13 residues.

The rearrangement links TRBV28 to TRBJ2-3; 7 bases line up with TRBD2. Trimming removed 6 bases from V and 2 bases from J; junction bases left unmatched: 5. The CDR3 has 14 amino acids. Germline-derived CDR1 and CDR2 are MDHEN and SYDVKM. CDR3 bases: TGTGCCAGCAGGCCGGGACTACTCACAGATACGCAGTATTTT. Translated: CASRPGLLTDTQYF.